This section outlines one TCR beta chain sequence together with its context. This sample was included in a study of CD8 T cells in Susac syndrome. This CDR3 has 13 amino acids. V lost 3 bases, J lost 6 bases, and 13 bases lay in between. Germline V gene lookup returns CDR1 SGDLS and CDR2 YYNGEE. RNA in amounts of about 0.5 to 1 ug was reverse transcribed with random hexamers. TCRdb re-called the immunoSEQ multiplex PCR reads with MiXCR, one entry per CDR3 protein. The table lists around 190,000 distinct CDR3 sequences, roughly 92% of them singletons. This TCR came from a human donor in good health. The material sequenced was CD4+ T cells from PBMCs. The chain joins TRBV9 to TRBJ2-7; possibly TRBD1 for D (5 bases). CDR3 nucleotides: TGTGCCAGCAGCGCAGCAGGGCTTGGCGAGCAGTACTTC. Residues: CASSAAGLGEQYF. The full variable domain, in which reference TRBV9 and TRBJ2-7 provide the parts outside the CDR3, is DSGVTQTPKHLITATGQRVTLRCSPRSGDLSVYWYQQSLDQGLQFLIQYYNGEERAKGNILERFSAQQFPDLHSELNLSSLELGDSALYFCASSAAGLGEQYFGPGTRLTVT.